This note documents a single TCR beta chain sequence. Method: immunoSEQ multiplex PCR; TCRdb's copy keeps in-frame clones and lacks some. The sample carries 150,000 or so clones, 80% to 95% recorded once. Germline V CDR1 and CDR2: SNHLY, FYNNEI. The CDR3 covers 15 residues. V was clipped by 3 bases and J by 6 bases; unmatched bases: 4. This entry belongs to a study of control samples from healthy donors and cancer patients. The sequenced material came from blood. The rearrangement uses TRBV2 and TRBJ2-3, with 12 positions matching TRBD2. The sequence derives from a man younger than 35 in good health. Written as DNA, the CDR3 is TGTGCCAGCAGTGAGTCTAGCGGGGGGGCGGATACGCAGTATTTT. Translation gives CASSESSGGADTQYF.